This TCR beta chain was retrieved from a study of blood T cell repertoires in COVID-19. This CDR3 region has 15 residues. The junction had 9 bases not matched to a gene; V was cut back by 4 bases and J by 7 bases. Looked up from germline, CDR1 is SGHAT and CDR2 is FQNNGV. In the source study's methods: Reference gene primer amplification in the assay estimated nucleated cell counts. Clones were read by immunoSEQ multiplex PCR, and TCRdb kept only the in-frame ones, dropping some. V and J calls and clone size are copied from that table; D and trimming were computed from the DNA. The profile shows around 43,000 clones, about 88% of them singletons.

The rearrangement uses TRBV11-2 and TRBJ2-5; 10 bases map to TRBD1. What was sequenced was peripheral blood. This clonotype originated in a man aged 50-60 years in a cohort sampled during active COVID-19. DNA for the CDR3: TGTGCCAGCAGCTGGGACAGGGGAGGGAGAGGGACCCAGTACTTC. Translating it yields CASSWDRGGRGTQYF.